Below, 6 T cell receptor beta chains from the same sample are listed, as sequenced in a study of cytomegalovirus exposure and HLA in healthy donors. Clones were read by immunoSEQ multiplex PCR, and TCRdb kept only the in-frame ones, dropping some. The top ten hold approximately 3.1% of the sample, which has more than 200,000 clones, roughly 88% seen once. Material for sequencing was PBMCs. Receptors were obtained from a young woman in good health and CMV-seronegative.

The V gene is TRBV4-2, the J gene TRBJ2-7, with D possibly TRBD2 on 7 matching bases. The CDR3 is made up of 17 amino acids. V was pared by 0 bases and J by 1 base, with 16 bases between. Germline V lookup: CDR1 LGHNA, CDR2 YNFKEQ. CDR3 sequence (DNA): TGTGCCAGCAGCCAAGATTGGGGGGGAGGGGGATCCTACGAGCAGTACTTC. Amino acids: CASSQDWGGGGSYEQYF.

The V call is TRBV19, the J call TRBJ2-1, with TRBD2 identical over 11 bases. Germline values: CDR1 LNHDA, CDR2 SQIVND (reference sequence). V lost 5 bases and J lost 8; bases outside the gene matches: 8. The CDR3 runs to 15 residues. The chain's CDR3 is CASSSTSGSLYEQFF. The CDR3 bases are TGTGCCAGTAGTTCCACTAGCGGGAGTCTCTATGAGCAGTTCTTC.

The V and J genes are TRBV6-5 and TRBJ1-2; no reliable D call. Germline V gene data show CDR1 as MNHEY and CDR2 as SVGAGI. V lost 6 bases and J 4 bases, leaving 9 bases between the germline ends. The CDR3 consists of 12 residues. CDR3 region: CASRRESYGYTF. The CDR3 DNA reads TGTGCCAGCAGACGGGAAAGCTATGGCTACACCTTC.

This clone was observed a few times. The chain couples TRBV27 to TRBJ2-1; no definite D call. Germline V lookup: CDR1 MNHEY, CDR2 SMNVEV (reference sequence). The CDR3 sequence is 14 residues long. V dropped 0 bases and J dropped 7 bases, with 10 bases sitting between them. CDR3 bases: TGTGCCAGCAGTTTATCGAAAGGTATTAATGAGCAGTTCTTC. Its translation: CASSLSKGINEQFF.

In DNA, the CDR3 is TGTGCCAGTAGTTCACGACAGGGCCCTAGGCTCTACAATGAGCAGTTCTTC. It translates to CASSSRQGPRLYNEQFF. V and J are TRBV19 and TRBJ2-1; the match to TRBD1 covers 7 bases. Germline V gives CDR1 LNHDA, CDR2 SQIVND (reference sequence). Losses at the gene ends were 5 bases for V and 3 bases for J; bases not matched to a gene: 13. This CDR3 is built from 17 residues.

This clone was observed at least ten times. The V gene is TRBV6-4, the J gene TRBJ2-2; D unresolved. CDR3 size: 13 residues. CDR1 is MRHNA and CDR2 is SNTAGT in the germline V gene. Trimming removed 6 bases from V and 3 bases from J, with 8 bases in between. The CDR3 DNA reads as TGTGCCAGCAGAAAAAGCGACACCGGGGAGCTGTTTTTT. It specifies CASRKSDTGELFF.